This note documents a single TCR beta chain sequence. Antigen specificity is unknown. This sample stems from a study of chemoradiotherapy in HPV16-positive cancers. Study information: Functional T-cell assays on two HPV16-positive patients' cells defined candidate HPV-specific clones and common TCR motifs. Findings and limits, study-wide: Non-HPV-specific T cells did not expand in tumors during treatment, whereas candidate HPV-specific clones and E7-related motifs did. For HPV16-positive patients, expanding HPV-responsive T cells associated with longer recurrence-free survival.

CDR1 is SNHLY, CDR2 FYNNEI, per germline. CDR3 size: 16 residues. Repertoires were sampled repeatedly during chemoradiotherapy. The repertoire was sequenced with immunoSEQ multiplex PCR; TCRdb's copy has only in-frame clones and lacks some. The sample has 15,000 or so clones, 88% seen once. The chain is built from TRBV2 and TRBJ2-5; D is perhaps TRBD1 (6 bases). The DNA matches TRBJ2-7 better at its end, which makes the J call doubtful. This TCR was sampled from a human donor with HPV-associated anogenital cancer. The sequences come from blood, collected from a patient who underwent chemoradiotherapy. CDR3 sequence reads: CASSEVVGTKSYEQYF. The CDR3 DNA sequence: TGTGCCAGCAGTGAGGTCGTGGGGACAAAATCCTACGAGCAGTACTTC.